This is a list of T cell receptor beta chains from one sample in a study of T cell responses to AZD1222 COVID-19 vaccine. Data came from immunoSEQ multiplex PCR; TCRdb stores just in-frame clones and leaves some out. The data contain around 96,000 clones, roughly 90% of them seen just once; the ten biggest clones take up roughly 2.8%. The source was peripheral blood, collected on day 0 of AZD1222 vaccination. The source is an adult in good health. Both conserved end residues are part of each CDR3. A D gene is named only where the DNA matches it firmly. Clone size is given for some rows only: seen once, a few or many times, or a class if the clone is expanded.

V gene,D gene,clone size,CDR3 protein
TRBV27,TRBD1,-,CASSLTGIQPQHF
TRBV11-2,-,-,CASSLSDSYGYTF
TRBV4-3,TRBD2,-,CASSQDLKRGSTTQYF
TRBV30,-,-,CAWREWNTGELFF
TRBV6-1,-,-,CASSESSWAFF
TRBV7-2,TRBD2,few,CASSLARGGLLSYEQYF
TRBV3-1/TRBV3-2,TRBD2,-,CASSQPWDYLRGTQYF
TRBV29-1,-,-,CSVFVGTYEQFF
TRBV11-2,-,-,CASSLNGQPQHF
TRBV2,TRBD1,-,CASRVSGTAYGYTF
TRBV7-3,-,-,CASSFPPGELFF
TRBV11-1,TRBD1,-,CAGRDRGNTEAFF
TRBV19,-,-,CASSQKLNTEAFF
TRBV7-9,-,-,CASSLRDLGGYTF
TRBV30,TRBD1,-,CAWNGGTGRSPLHF
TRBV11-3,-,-,CASSLNGNYGYTF
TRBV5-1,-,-,CASSDSYEQYF
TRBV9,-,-,CASSVGGVIDEQFF
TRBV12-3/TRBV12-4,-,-,CASRGAVYGYTF
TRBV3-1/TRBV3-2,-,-,CASSLQRKASNTGELFF
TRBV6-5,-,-,CASTPQLAGSYEQYF
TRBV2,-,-,CASSEVYEAFF
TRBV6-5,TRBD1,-,CASRMDRGYGYTF
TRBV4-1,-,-,CASSQVATNEKLFF
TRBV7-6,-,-,CASSLAGGQNEKLFF
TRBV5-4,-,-,CATRPDSGANVLTF
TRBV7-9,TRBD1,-,CASSLGTGGHGYTF
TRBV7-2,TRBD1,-,CASSPGQASYEQYF
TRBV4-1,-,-,CASSQDKYRTEAFF
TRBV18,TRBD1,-,CASSPSTGQGEYGYTF
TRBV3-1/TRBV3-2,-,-,CASSPLGAFLNTIYF
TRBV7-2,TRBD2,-,CASSLTSGGVKDTQYF
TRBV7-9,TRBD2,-,CASSLYRGDEQFF
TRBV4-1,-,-,CASSRGASTEAFF
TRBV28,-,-,CASSQPLGTEAFF
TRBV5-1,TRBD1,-,CASSLRGDSRFLGYTF
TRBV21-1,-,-,CASSKEPDRDGTEAFF
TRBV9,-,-,CASSVDSGGYSPLHF
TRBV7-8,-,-,CASSLIVATRTDTQYF
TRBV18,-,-,CASSWTGTDTQYF
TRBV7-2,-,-,CASSRRTGEKLFF
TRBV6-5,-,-,CASRTLGYSNQPQHF
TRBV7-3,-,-,CASSLSVYNEQFF
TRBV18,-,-,CASSPGHTGVTNYGYTF
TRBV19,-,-,CATRQLSGNTIYF
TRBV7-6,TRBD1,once,CASSLIGKDRGLRGYTF
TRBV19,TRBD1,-,CASSPDRGRNTEAFF
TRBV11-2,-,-,CASSFAGSLNEQYF
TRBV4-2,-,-,CATARQRGIETEAFF
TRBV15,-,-,CATSRDVGEAFF
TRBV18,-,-,CASSPPSSYEQYF